Shown below are 7 T cell receptor beta chains from a single sample sequenced in a study of cytomegalovirus exposure and HLA in healthy donors. Vbeta (60) and Jbeta (13) primers were used in the PCR. The method was immunoSEQ multiplex PCR; TCRdb's version includes in-frame clones alone and lacks a portion of them. The sample has roughly 200,000 clones; around 80% are singletons. The sample comprised PBMCs. The receptors here all came from a man aged 40-49 years in good health and CMV-seronegative.

This chain links TRBV10-3 with TRBJ2-1; 7 bases match TRBD2. V was pared by 3 bases and J by 0 bases, with 2 bases of the junction left unmatched. Germline V gives CDR1 ENHRY, CDR2 SYGVKD. CDR3 length equals 15 residues. Here the CDR3 DNA reads TGTGCCATCAGTGACCCTAGCGGCTCCTACAATGAGCAGTTCTTC. Protein product: CAISDPSGSYNEQFF.

The chain joins TRBV7-9 to TRBJ2-6; 9 bases match TRBD1. Germline lookup yields CDR1 SEHNR and CDR2 FQNEAQ (reference sequence). The CDR3 is 17 amino acids. Germline trimming cut 5 bases from V and 0 bases from J; bases unmatched to any gene: 5. The CDR3 DNA follows: TGTGCCAGCAGCCGTGCGACAGGGGGCTCTGGGGCCAACGTCCTGACTTTC. This sequence encodes CASSRATGGSGANVLTF. Variable domain in full (rest from reference TRBV7-9 and TRBJ2-6): DTGVSQNPRHKITKRGQNVTFRCDPISEHNRLYWYRQTLGQGPEFLTYFQNEAQLEKSRLLSDRFSAERPKGSFSTLEIQRTEQGDSAMYLCASSRATGGSGANVLTFGAGSRLTVL.

This CDR3 reads CASSWPGGSYEQYF. CDR3 nucleotides: TGCGCCAGCAGTTGGCCAGGGGGTTCTTACGAGCAGTACTTC. V is TRBV5-1 and J is TRBJ2-7, with 7 bases fitting TRBD1. Germline V gene sequence: CDR1 SGHRS, CDR2 YFSETQ. Losses at the gene ends were 5 bases for V and 4 bases for J; bases not matched to a gene: 9. The length of the CDR3 is 14 residues.

CDR3 bases: TGTGCCAGCAGCCAAGATGAGATAGGGGCCACTGAAGCTTTCTTT. Translated: CASSQDEIGATEAFF. The chain employs TRBV4-2 and TRBJ1-1; D perhaps matches TRBD1 (5 bases). Germline-derived CDR1 and CDR2 are LGHNA and YNFKEQ. The CDR3 extends over 15 amino acids. Between the trimmed V and J ends, which lost 0 bases and 4 bases, there was a span of 12 bases.

Here the CDR3 reads CASKGLRDSPLHF. The CDR3 DNA is TGTGCCAGCAAAGGCCTCAGGGATTCACCCCTCCACTTT. This chain connects TRBV2 to TRBJ1-6; possible D gene TRBD1, 5 bases. V lost 7 bases, J lost 8 bases, and 12 bases lay in between. CDR3 length: 13 amino acids. Germline loops: CDR1 SNHLY, CDR2 FYNNEI.

The chain has TRBV7-9 and TRBJ1-2; D unclear. With 1 base removed from V and 4 bases from J, the gap between germline ends came to 7 bases. This CDR3 region has 13 residues. CDR1 and CDR2 (germline): SEHNR, FQNEAQ (reference sequence). The CDR3 coding sequence is TGTGCCAGCAGCTTAGAAACTTCCTATGGCTACACCTTC. Protein product: CASSLETSYGYTF.

The genes are TRBV27 and TRBJ1-1; 7 bases are a match to TRBD1. This CDR3 comprises 15 residues. The ends lost 5 bases at V and 5 bases at J; junction bases unmatched: 11. Looked up from germline, CDR1 is MNHEY and CDR2 is SMNVEV (reference sequence). The CDR3 DNA is TGTGCCAGCAGTCGCCAAACAGGGGAAGGTACTGAAGCTTTCTTT. Translating it yields CASSRQTGEGTEAFF.